The 25 T cell receptor beta chains listed next were all sequenced from one sample in a study of blood T cell repertoires in COVID-19. Repertoires were generated with immunoSEQ multiplex PCR, while TCRdb's copy carries only in-frame clones and drops some. The profile shows around 250,000 clones, approximately 89% of them singletons. The specimen was PBMCs or T cells enriched from blood (not recorded which). The receptor source for this set is a woman aged 40 to 49 who had been exposed to COVID-19.

The chain has TRBV7-6 and TRBJ1-1; 7 nucleotides line up with TRBD1. J was trimmed by 3 bases and V by 3 bases; bases with no gene match: 10. Looked up from germline, CDR1 is SGHVS and CDR2 is FNYEAQ. The CDR3 loop spans 16 amino acids. This CDR3 reads CASSFSRGQAYTEAFF. Written as DNA, the CDR3 is TGTGCCAGCAGCTTTAGTAGGGGGCAGGCGTACACTGAAGCTTTCTTT.

This clone came up once. The CDR3 loop is CASRGGSSNQPQHF. The CDR3, as DNA: TGTGCCAGTAGGGGGGGAAGCAGCAATCAGCCCCAGCATTTT. V usage is TRBV19 and J usage is TRBJ1-5; D is possibly TRBD1 (5 bases). The CDR3 is 14 residues long. Germline CDR1 LNHDA, CDR2 SQIVND (reference sequence). The V end was cut by 6 bases, the J end by 1 base, with 10 bases between.

The chain combines TRBV6-5 with TRBJ1-1; D unclear. V was clipped by 7 bases and J by 10 bases, with 16 bases between them. The CDR3 sequence is 12 residues long. Germline CDR1 is MNHEY and CDR2 is SVGAGI. Here the CDR3 DNA reads TGTGCCAGCAACGAGTGGGGAGGCGGAGCTTTCTTT. Its protein is CASNEWGGGAFF.

The chain employs TRBV18 and TRBJ1-4; tentatively, D is TRBD1 (6 bases). From germline, CDR1 is KGHSH and CDR2 LQKENI. Trimming removed 3 bases at V and 4 bases at J, with 12 bases between. The CDR3 is 15 residues long. The CDR3 sequence is CASSPSRGHNEKLFF. CDR3 DNA: TGTGCCAGCTCACCTTCCAGGGGCCATAATGAAAAACTGTTTTTT.

This clone was observed a single time. The genes are TRBV29-1 and TRBJ1-1, with 7 nucleotides matching TRBD1. The germline CDR1 and CDR2 sequences are SQVTM and ANQGSEA. V dropped 6 bases and J dropped 0; count of bases not matched to a gene: 4. The CDR3 is 13 amino acids. The chain's CDR3 is CSVQGLLNTEAFF. The CDR3 region has the DNA TGCAGCGTACAGGGGTTGCTGAACACTGAAGCTTTCTTT.

The rearrangement links TRBV5-1 to TRBJ1-1, with a possible D match to TRBD1 (5 bases). The length of the CDR3 is 16 residues. Germline lookup yields CDR1 SGHRS and CDR2 YFSETQ. Trimming stripped 7 bases from V and 1 base from J, with 20 bases between. CDR3 sequence: CASGLLPTATNTEAFF. CDR3 sequence (DNA): TGCGCCAGCGGTCTCTTACCGACAGCCACGAACACTGAAGCTTTCTTT.

The V call is TRBV7-2, the J call TRBJ1-3; no reliable D call. Per the germline V gene, CDR1 is SGHTA and CDR2 is FQGNSA. Trimming left V 6 bases short and J 2 bases short, with 11 bases between. This CDR3 contains 14 residues. The CDR3 DNA is TGTGCCAGCAGTCTAGACGGGGCTGGAAACACCATATATTTT. Translated, it gives CASSLDGAGNTIYF.

The rearrangement uses TRBV6-5 and TRBJ1-3, with TRBD1 matching 7 bases. Per germline, CDR1 MNHEY and CDR2 SVGAGI. Losses at the gene ends were 1 base for V and 6 bases for J; bases not matched to a gene: 9. CDR3 length: 16 amino acids. In nucleotides, the CDR3 is TGTGCCAGCAGTTACTATCCCACAGGGGAGGAAAACACCATATATTTT. Residues: CASSYYPTGEENTIYF.

This clone has only one observation. The V and J genes are TRBV5-1 and TRBJ1-3, with a weak D call TRBD1 (5 bases). The CDR3 spans 13 residues. The germline V gene encodes CDR1 SGHRS and CDR2 YFSETQ. The V gene lost 4 bases and the J gene lost 3 bases, with 8 bases spanning the gap. CDR3 DNA: TGCGCCAGCAGCGCAGGGTTTGGAAACACCATATATTTT. This gives the protein CASSAGFGNTIYF.

V and J are TRBV28 and TRBJ1-1; 8 nucleotides align to TRBD1. V shed 5 bases and J 2 bases; nucleotides not matched to a gene: 13. The CDR3 length is 17 residues. Germline CDR1 is MDHEN and CDR2 is SYDVKM. CDR3 amino acids: CASSPWATGALNTEAFF. DNA of the CDR3: TGTGCCAGCAGTCCCTGGGCGACAGGGGCCCTCAACACTGAAGCTTTCTTT. Supplemented by reference TRBV28 and TRBJ1-1, the full variable domain reads DVKVTQSSRYLVKRTGEKVFLECVQDMDHENMFWYRQDPGLGLRLIYFSYDVKMKEKGDIPEGYSVSREKKERFSLILESASTNQTSMYLCASSPWATGALNTEAFFGQGTRLTVV.

The V gene is TRBV7-2, the J gene TRBJ2-3; perhaps TRBD1 as D (5 bases). Germline-derived CDR1 and CDR2 are SGHTA and FQGNSA. Trimming shortened V by 2 bases and J by 0 bases, and 15 bases separated the two germline ends. The CDR3 sequence is 17 residues long. This CDR3 reads CASSLKQAITSTDTQYF. For the CDR3, the DNA is TGTGCCAGCAGCTTAAAACAGGCAATTACTAGCACAGATACGCAGTATTTT.

This chain links TRBV28 with TRBJ2-5, with D maybe TRBD2 (5 bases). CDR1 MDHEN and CDR2 SYDVKM come from the germline V gene. V dropped 1 base and J dropped 5 bases, with 14 bases sitting between them. There are 15 residues in the CDR3. The CDR3 DNA sequence: TGTGCCAGCAGTTTATTGGCAGGTCCGGGGGAGACCCAGTACTTC. This encodes CASSLLAGPGETQYF.

The chain is built from TRBV7-3 and TRBJ1-1; 8 bases match TRBD1. J gave up 5 bases and V 1 base, and 12 bases lay outside the gene matches. Germline V CDR1 and CDR2: SGHTA, FQGTGA. This CDR3 has 17 amino acids. The CDR3 DNA is TGTGCCAGCAGCTTAAGGGCTCAGGGGGCGTCGATGACTGAAGCTTTCTTT. Translated, it gives CASSLRAQGASMTEAFF.

The chain combines TRBV6-5 with TRBJ2-7; 7 positions agree with TRBD2. This CDR3 has 12 residues. Trimming removed 0 bases from V and 12 bases from J; junction bases left unmatched: 5. The germline CDR1 and CDR2 sequences are MNHEY and SVGAGI. The CDR3 sequence is CASSYSGGVLYV. As DNA, the CDR3 is TGTGCCAGCAGTTACTCGGGAGGGGTTCTGTACGTC.

The chain links TRBV19 to TRBJ2-1; no clear D. Trimming took 0 bases from V and 8 from J, leaving 14 bases between them. Per germline, CDR1 LNHDA and CDR2 SQIVND (reference sequence). The CDR3 extends over 15 amino acids. The CDR3, as DNA: TGTGCCAGTAGTATAGATCTGGGCAGGAATGATGAGCAGTTCTTC. It is translated as CASSIDLGRNDEQFF.

This clone was found once. CDR3 loop: CASSLVGGETQYF. The DNA of the CDR3 is TGTGCCAGCAGCTTGGTGGGGGGAGAGACCCAGTACTTC. J is TRBJ2-5 and V is TRBV5-6; D possibly corresponds to TRBD2 (6 bases). The CDR3 is made up of 13 amino acids. Deletions cut 0 bases from V and 4 bases from J, with 7 bases between. Germline CDR1 reads SGHDT; CDR2 reads YYEEEE.

This clone was detected once. This chain connects TRBV12-3 or TRBV12-4 to TRBJ1-2; the D is unclear. The CDR3 extends over 12 amino acids. The V and J ends lost 8 bases and 2 bases respectively, with 9 bases between them. The CDR3 coding sequence is TGTGCCAGCCGGGCGGGGAACTATGGCTACACCTTC. As protein: CASRAGNYGYTF.

V and J are TRBV15 and TRBJ2-1; 9 bases fit TRBD2. The CDR3 is 16 amino acids. CDR1 and CDR2 from the germline V gene are LNHNV and YYDKDF (reference sequence). V shed 0 bases and J 2 bases; nucleotides not matched to a gene: 2. CDR3 amino acids: CATSRDRLAAYNEQFF. For the CDR3, the DNA is TGTGCCACCAGCAGAGATCGACTAGCGGCCTACAATGAGCAGTTCTTC.

This clone has only one observation. The J gene is TRBJ1-5, the V gene TRBV18, with no clear D. The V end was cut by 0 bases, the J end by 7 bases, with 16 bases between. CDR3 size: 16 residues. Germline CDR1 and CDR2: KGHSH and LQKENI. Here the CDR3 DNA reads TGTGCCAGCTCACCACCCGGCACGGGGAGAGGGCAGCCCCAGCATTTT. Encoded protein: CASSPPGTGRGQPQHF.

The rearrangement links TRBV4-1 to TRBJ1-4; no clear D. Germline assignment: CDR1 MGHRA and CDR2 YSYEKL. The CDR3 is made up of 14 amino acids. V was trimmed by 2 bases and J by 8 bases, leaving 12 bases between them. In DNA, the CDR3 is TGCGCCAGCAGCCAAAGCCCGGCGGGCGAAAAACTGTTTTTT. The encoded protein is CASSQSPAGEKLFF.

This chain connects TRBV19 to TRBJ1-2; maybe TRBD1 (5 bases). Trimming took off 3 bases at V and 3 bases at J, with 11 bases between the two ends. Germline V lookup: CDR1 LNHDA, CDR2 SQIVND (reference sequence). There are 14 residues in the CDR3. CDR3 DNA: TGTGCCAGTAGTATCAGGGTTTGGGACTATGGCTACACCTTC. This translates into CASSIRVWDYGYTF.

CDR3 loop: CSVEDHLRGYTF. In nucleotides, the CDR3 is TGCAGCGTTGAAGATCATTTGCGGGGCTACACCTTC. This rearrangement joins TRBV29-1 to TRBJ1-2; no clear D gene. The CDR3 spans 12 residues. Trimming took off 0 bases at V and 8 bases at J, with 10 bases between the two ends. CDR1 is SQVTM, CDR2 ANQGSEA, per germline.

CDR3 loop: CASKPSNEKLFF. The CDR3, as DNA: TGTGCCAGCAAGCCCTCTAATGAAAAACTGTTTTTT. The chain uses TRBV6-5 and TRBJ1-4; D uncertain. The CDR3 contains 12 residues. V was clipped by 7 bases and J by 3 bases, with 6 bases between them. Germline lookup yields CDR1 MNHEY and CDR2 SVGAGI.

This chain uses TRBV9 with TRBJ2-5; perhaps TRBD2 as D (5 bases). The CDR3 totals 17 residues. Germline values: CDR1 SGDLS, CDR2 YYNGEE. V lost 3 bases to trimming and J lost 2 bases, with 20 bases between them. Here the CDR3 reads CASSAYSGWERQETQYF. The CDR3 nucleotides are TGTGCCAGCAGCGCCTACTCCGGATGGGAGCGTCAAGAGACCCAGTACTTC.

The chain recombines TRBV7-9 with TRBJ2-7; 7 bases line up with TRBD1. Trimming at V came to 5 bases and at J to 4 bases, leaving 8 bases not matched to a gene. The CDR3 extends over 14 amino acids. Germline V gene sequence: CDR1 SEHNR, CDR2 FQNEAQ (reference sequence). The CDR3 DNA reads TGTGCCAGCAGCCGAATCCTACAGGGGTACGAGCAGTACTTC. Translated, it gives CASSRILQGYEQYF.